The present entry profiles one T cell receptor beta chain with its context. Its antigen is not known. Genomic DNA of unsorted samples came from 90 million to 95 million PBMCs. The data were obtained in a study of shared clonotypes between healthy human individuals. Turning to the study itself: Donors were two women and a few men aged 18 to 49.

Germline V CDR1 and CDR2: KGHSH, LQKENI. The V end lost 6 bases, the J end lost 6 bases, and 14 bases lay between the germline ends. This CDR3 is 13 amino acids long. General observations from the study: Among donors, the sharing of clonotypes was expected to be influenced by sequencing depth.

TCRdb's table, derived via immunoSEQ multiplex PCR, lists solely in-frame clones and lacks some. The table lists about 600,000 clones, around 76% of them singletons. This receptor was taken from a woman between 35 and 50 years old in good health. Some clones in this sample may be carry-over from other donors' samples. V and J are TRBV18 and TRBJ1-1, with TRBD1 as a possible D gene (5 bases). The sample was PBMCs. The CDR3 DNA is TGTGCCAGCTCGCGTCCCACAGGCGCTGAAGCTTTCTTT. It codes for CASSRPTGAEAFF.